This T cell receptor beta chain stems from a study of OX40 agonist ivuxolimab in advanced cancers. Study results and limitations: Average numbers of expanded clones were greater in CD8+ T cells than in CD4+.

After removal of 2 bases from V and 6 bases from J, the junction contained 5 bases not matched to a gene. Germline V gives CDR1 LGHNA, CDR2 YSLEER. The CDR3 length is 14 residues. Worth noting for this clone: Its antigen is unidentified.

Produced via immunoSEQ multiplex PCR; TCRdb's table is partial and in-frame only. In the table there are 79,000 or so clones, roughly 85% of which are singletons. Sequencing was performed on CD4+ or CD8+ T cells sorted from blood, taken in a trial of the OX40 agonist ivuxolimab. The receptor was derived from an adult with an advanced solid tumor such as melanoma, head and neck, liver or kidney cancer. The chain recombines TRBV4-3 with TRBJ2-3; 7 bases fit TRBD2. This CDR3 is CASSQWGGSDTQYF. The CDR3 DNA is TGCGCCAGCAGCCAATGGGGGGGGAGCGATACGCAGTATTTT.